This is a list of T cell receptor beta chains from one sample in a study of early T cells in non-severe SARS-CoV-2 infection. TCRdb used MiXCR to reprocess the 5' RACE reads, holding one entry per CDR3 protein. The sample yields tens of thousands of distinct CDR3 sequences, over 5% seen once. Specimen: whole blood. Receptors originate from an adult who was a healthcare worker with PCR-confirmed SARS-CoV-2 infection or an uninfected control (not recorded which). Each CDR3 is given with its conserved first and last residue. D genes are given only for firm matches. Only some rows state a clone size, as once, few, many or a class for expanded clones.

TRBJ2-5	TRBV10-2	TRBD2	many	TGCGCAGCGCGAGCGGGACGGTACCAAGAGACCCAGTACTTC	CAARAGRYQETQYF
TRBJ2-4	TRBV6-1	TRBD1	few	TGTGCCAGCAGATCCACCGGACAGGGGGGAAACATTCAGTACTTC	CASRSTGQGGNIQYF
TRBJ1-5	TRBV7-8	NA	many	TGTGCCAGCAGCTTATCGTCGTATAGCAATCAGCCCCAGCATTTT	CASSLSSYSNQPQHF
TRBJ2-3	TRBV18	NA	few	TGTGCCAGCTCACCAGGATCGGGGGTTAGCACAGATACGCAGTATTTT	CASSPGSGVSTDTQYF
TRBJ2-3	TRBV9	NA	few	TGTGCCAGCAGCGTACGACCTCAGGCAGATACGCAGTATTTT	CASSVRPQADTQYF
TRBJ2-7	TRBV29-1	NA	many	TGCAGCGTTGTGGTCGGGGCCTACGAGCAGTACTTC	CSVVVGAYEQYF
TRBJ1-4	TRBV20-1	NA	NA	TGCAGTGCTAGTGGGACGTGGGACGGATCAAATGAAAAACTGTTTTTT	CSASGTWDGSNEKLFF
TRBJ2-3	TRBV11-3	NA	many	TGTGCCAGCAGCCCCTCTTCAGATACGCAGTATTTT	CASSPSSDTQYF
TRBJ1-2	TRBV3-1	NA	many	TGTGCCAGCAGCCGAGGGGAGAGAGCTAACTATGGCTACACCTTC	CASSRGERANYGYTF
TRBJ2-3	TRBV12-5	TRBD2	many	TGTGCTAGTGGTTTGTTCCTAGCGGGACCCGTGAATACGCAGTATTTT	CASGLFLAGPVNTQYF
TRBJ2-1	TRBV10-3	TRBD2	NA	TGTGCCATCAGGGGGACTAGCCGCGATGAGCAGTTCTTC	CAIRGTSRDEQFF
TRBJ2-1	TRBV14	NA	few	TGTGCCAGCAGCCAAGGAACGGAGCAGTTCTTC	CASSQGTEQFF
TRBJ2-7	TRBV6-2/TRBV6-3	TRBD1	few	TGTGCCAGCAGCAAACAGGGGCCCCCCCACGAGCAGTACTTC	CASSKQGPPHEQYF
TRBJ2-1	TRBV19	NA	few	TGTGCCAGTAGTATACCCGCGTTTAGATCTGAGCAGTTCTTC	CASSIPAFRSEQFF
TRBJ2-1	TRBV12-3/TRBV12-4	NA	NA	TGTGCCAGCAGTTCCAGACTAAGCGGACTCTACAATGAGCAGTTCTTC	CASSSRLSGLYNEQFF
TRBJ2-1	TRBV6-5	TRBD2	medium-sized	TGTGCCAGCAGGCTAGGACTAGCGGGAGTGAATGAGCAGTTCTTC	CASRLGLAGVNEQFF
TRBJ2-1	TRBV5-6	NA	medium-sized	TGTGCCAGCAGCTCCTGGAACAATGAGCAGTTCTTC	CASSSWNNEQFF